This T cell receptor (beta chain) was found in a study of blood T cell repertoires in COVID-19. Clones were read by immunoSEQ multiplex PCR, and TCRdb kept only the in-frame ones, dropping some. The table shows approximately 190,000 clones, with about 90% occurring only once. Deletions cut 7 bases from V and 8 bases from J, with 12 bases between. The length of the CDR3 is 11 residues. Germline V gene lookup returns CDR1 DFQATT and CDR2 SNEGSKA (reference sequence). The receptor's source is a man aged 60-69 years with active or convalescent COVID-19. Source material: peripheral blood. The chain combines TRBV20-1 with TRBJ2-1, with a tentative D call TRBD2 (5 bases). In DNA, the CDR3 is TGCAGTGTATTAGGGAGCGATGAGCAGTTCTTC. It yields the protein CSVLGSDEQFF.